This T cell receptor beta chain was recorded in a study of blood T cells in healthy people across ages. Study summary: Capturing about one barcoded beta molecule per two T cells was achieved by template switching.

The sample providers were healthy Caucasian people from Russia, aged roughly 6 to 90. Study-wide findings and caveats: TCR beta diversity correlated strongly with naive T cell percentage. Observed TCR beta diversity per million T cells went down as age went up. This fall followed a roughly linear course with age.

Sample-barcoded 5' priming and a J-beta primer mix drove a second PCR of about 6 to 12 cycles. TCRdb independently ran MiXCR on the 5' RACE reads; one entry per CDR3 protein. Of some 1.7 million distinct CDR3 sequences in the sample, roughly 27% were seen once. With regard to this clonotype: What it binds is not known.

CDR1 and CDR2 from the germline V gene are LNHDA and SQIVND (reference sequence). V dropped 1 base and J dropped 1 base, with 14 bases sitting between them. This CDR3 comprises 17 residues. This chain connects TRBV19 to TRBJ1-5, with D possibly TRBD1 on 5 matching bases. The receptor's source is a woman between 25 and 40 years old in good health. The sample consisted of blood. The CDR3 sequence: CASSIAGAGGSNQPQHF. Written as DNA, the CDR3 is TGTGCCAGTAGTATAGCCGGTGCGGGGGGGAGCAATCAGCCCCAGCATTTT.